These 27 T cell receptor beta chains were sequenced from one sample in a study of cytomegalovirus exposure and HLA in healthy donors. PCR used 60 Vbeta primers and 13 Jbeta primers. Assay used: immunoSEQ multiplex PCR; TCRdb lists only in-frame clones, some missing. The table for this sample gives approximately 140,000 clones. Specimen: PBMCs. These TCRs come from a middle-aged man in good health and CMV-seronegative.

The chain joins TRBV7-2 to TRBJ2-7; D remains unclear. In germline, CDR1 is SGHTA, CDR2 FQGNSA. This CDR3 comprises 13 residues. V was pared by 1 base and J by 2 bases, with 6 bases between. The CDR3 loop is CASSLGHTYEQYF. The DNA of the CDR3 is TGTGCCAGCAGCTTAGGGCATACCTACGAGCAGTACTTC.

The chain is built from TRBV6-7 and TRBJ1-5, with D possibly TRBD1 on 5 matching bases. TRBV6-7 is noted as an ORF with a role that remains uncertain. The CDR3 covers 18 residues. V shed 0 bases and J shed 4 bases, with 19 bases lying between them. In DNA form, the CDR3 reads TGTGCCAGCAGTTACTCTCTAGTTCGCAGGGCCGTAAATCAGCCCCAGCATTTT. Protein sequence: CASSYSLVRRAVNQPQHF.

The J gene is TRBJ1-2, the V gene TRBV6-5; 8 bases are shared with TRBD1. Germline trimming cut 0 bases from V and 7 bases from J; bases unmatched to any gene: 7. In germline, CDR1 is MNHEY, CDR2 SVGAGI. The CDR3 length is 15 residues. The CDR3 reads CASSYSQGALGGYTF. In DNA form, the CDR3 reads TGTGCCAGCAGTTACTCCCAGGGGGCATTGGGTGGCTACACCTTC.

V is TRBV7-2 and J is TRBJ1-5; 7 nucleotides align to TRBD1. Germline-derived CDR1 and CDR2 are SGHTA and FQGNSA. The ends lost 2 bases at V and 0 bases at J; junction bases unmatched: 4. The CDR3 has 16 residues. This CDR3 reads CASSLRGQISNQPQHF. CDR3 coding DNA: TGTGCCAGCAGCTTACGGGGACAGATTAGCAATCAGCCCCAGCATTTT.

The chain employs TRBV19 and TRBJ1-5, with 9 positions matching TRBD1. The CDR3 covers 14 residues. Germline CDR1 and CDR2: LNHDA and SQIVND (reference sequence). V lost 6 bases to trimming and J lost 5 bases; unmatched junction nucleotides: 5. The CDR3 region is CASRLGQGHQPQHF. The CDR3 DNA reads TGTGCCAGTAGGTTGGGACAGGGTCATCAGCCCCAGCATTTT.

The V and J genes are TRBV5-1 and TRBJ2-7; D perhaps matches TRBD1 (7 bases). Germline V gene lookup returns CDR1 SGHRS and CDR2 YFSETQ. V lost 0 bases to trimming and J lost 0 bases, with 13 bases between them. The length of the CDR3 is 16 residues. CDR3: CASSLDSRGASYEQYF. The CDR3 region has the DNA TGCGCCAGCAGCTTGGATTCCAGGGGGGCCTCCTACGAGCAGTACTTC. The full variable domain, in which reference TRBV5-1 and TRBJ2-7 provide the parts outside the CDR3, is KAGVTQTPRYLIKTRGQQVTLSCSPISGHRSVSWYQQTPGQGLQFLFEYFSETQRNKGNFPGRFSGRQFSNSRSEMNVSTLELGDSALYLCASSLDSRGASYEQYFGPGTRLTVT.

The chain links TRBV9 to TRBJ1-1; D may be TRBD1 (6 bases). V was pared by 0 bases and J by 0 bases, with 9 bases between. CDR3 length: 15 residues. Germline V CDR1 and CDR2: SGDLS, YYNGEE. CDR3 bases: TGTGCCAGCAGCGTAGGGGGGCGGATGAACACTGAAGCTTTCTTT. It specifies CASSVGGRMNTEAFF.

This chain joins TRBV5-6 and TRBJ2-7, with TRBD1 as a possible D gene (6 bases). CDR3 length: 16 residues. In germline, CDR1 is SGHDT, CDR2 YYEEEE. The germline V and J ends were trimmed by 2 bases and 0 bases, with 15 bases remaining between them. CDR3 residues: CASSFERGSASYEQYF. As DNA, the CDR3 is TGTGCCAGCAGCTTTGAGAGGGGGAGTGCCTCCTACGAGCAGTACTTC.

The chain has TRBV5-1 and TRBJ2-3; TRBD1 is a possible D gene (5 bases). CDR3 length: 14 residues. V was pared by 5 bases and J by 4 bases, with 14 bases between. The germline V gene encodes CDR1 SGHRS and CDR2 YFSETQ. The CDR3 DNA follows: TGCGCCAGCAGAGGTCAGGGTAGGGCAGATACGCAGTATTTT. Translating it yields CASRGQGRADTQYF.

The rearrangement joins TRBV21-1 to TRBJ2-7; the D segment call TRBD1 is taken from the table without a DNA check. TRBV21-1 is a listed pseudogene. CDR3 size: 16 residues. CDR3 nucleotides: TGTGCCAGCAGCAAACTGAGGACAGGGGAAGCCTACGAGCAGTACTTC. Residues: CASSKLRTGEAYEQYF.

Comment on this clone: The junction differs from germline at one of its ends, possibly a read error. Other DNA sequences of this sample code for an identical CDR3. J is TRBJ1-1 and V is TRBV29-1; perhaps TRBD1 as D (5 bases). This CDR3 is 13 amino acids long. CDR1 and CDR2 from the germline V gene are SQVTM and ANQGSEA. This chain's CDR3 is CSASQELGTEAFF. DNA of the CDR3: TGCAGCGCCTCACAGGAATTGGGCACTGAGGCTTTCTTT.

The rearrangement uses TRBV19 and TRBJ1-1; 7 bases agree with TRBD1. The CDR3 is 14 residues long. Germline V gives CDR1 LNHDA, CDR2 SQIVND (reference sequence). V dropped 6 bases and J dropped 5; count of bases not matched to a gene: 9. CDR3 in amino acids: CASRIDREGTEAFF. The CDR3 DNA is TGTGCCAGTAGGATTGACAGGGAAGGAACTGAAGCTTTCTTT.

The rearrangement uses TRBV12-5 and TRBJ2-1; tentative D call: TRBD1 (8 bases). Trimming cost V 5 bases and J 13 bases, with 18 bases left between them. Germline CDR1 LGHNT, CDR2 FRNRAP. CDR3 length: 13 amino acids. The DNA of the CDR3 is TGTGCTAGTGGTCTCGGACAGGGAGGGCCCCAGTTCTTC. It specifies CASGLGQGGPQFF.

The CDR3 loop is CASREEALSYNEQFF. The CDR3 DNA reads TGTGCCAGCAGGGAGGAAGCGTTATCCTACAATGAGCAGTTCTTC. This chain links TRBV2 with TRBJ2-1; D may be TRBD2 (5 bases). Between the trimmed V and J ends, which lost 6 bases and 1 base, there was a span of 13 bases. The CDR3 runs to 15 residues. Germline V gene lookup returns CDR1 SNHLY and CDR2 FYNNEI.

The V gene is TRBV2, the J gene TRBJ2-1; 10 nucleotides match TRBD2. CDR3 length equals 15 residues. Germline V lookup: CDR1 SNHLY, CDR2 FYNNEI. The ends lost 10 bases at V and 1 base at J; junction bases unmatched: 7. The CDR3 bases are TGTGCCAACCCGAGTAGCGGGGGGTCCTACAATGAGCAGTTCTTC. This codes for CANPSSGGSYNEQFF.

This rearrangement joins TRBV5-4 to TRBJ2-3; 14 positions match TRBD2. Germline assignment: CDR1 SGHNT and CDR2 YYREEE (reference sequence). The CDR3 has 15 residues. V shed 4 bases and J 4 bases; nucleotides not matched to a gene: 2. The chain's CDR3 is CASSATSGGADTQYF. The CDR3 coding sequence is TGTGCCAGCAGCGCGACTAGCGGGGGGGCAGATACGCAGTATTTT.

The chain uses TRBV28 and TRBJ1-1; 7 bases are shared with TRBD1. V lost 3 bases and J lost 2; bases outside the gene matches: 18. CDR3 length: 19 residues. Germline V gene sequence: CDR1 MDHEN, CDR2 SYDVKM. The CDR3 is CASSFKGARLTAPNTEAFF. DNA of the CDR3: TGTGCCAGCAGTTTCAAGGGGGCTAGATTAACGGCACCAAACACTGAAGCTTTCTTT.

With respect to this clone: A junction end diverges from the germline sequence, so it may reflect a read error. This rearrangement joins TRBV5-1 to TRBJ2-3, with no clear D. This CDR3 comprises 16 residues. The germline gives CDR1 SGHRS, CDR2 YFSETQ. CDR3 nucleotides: TGCGCCAGCAGTTTGGGCCGTATTGGAGCATCTGATACGCAGTATTTT. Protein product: CASSLGRIGASDTQYF.

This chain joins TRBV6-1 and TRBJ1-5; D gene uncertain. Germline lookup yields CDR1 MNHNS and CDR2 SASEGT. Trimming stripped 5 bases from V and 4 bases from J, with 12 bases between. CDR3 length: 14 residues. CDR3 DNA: TGTGCCAGCAGTACCCCCGGGGATAATCAGCCCCAGCATTTT. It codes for CASSTPGDNQPQHF.

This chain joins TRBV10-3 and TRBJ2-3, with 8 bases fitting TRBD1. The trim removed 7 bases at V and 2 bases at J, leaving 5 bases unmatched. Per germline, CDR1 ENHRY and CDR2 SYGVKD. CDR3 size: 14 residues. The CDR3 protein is CAIKDRESTDTQYF. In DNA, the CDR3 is TGTGCCATCAAGGACAGGGAATCCACAGATACGCAGTATTTT.

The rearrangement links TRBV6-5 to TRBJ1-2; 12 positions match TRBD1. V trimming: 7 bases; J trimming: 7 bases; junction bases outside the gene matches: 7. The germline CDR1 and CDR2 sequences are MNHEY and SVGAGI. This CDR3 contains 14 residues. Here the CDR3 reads CASTGDRGLGGYTF. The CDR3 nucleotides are TGTGCCAGCACCGGGGACAGGGGGCTTGGTGGCTACACCTTC.

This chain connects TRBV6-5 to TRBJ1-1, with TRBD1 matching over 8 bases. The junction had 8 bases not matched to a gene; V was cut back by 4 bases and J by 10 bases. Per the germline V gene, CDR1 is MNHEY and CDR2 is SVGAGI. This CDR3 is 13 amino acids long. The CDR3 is CASSSHPGQGAFF. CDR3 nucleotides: TGTGCCAGCAGTTCCCACCCTGGACAGGGAGCTTTCTTT.

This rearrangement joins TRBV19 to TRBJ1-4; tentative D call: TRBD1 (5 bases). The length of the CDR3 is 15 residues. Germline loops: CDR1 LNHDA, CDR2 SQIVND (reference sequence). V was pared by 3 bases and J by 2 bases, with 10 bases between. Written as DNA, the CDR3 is TGTGCCAGTAGTATCCCAGGGCAGACTAATGAAAAACTGTTTTTT. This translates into CASSIPGQTNEKLFF.

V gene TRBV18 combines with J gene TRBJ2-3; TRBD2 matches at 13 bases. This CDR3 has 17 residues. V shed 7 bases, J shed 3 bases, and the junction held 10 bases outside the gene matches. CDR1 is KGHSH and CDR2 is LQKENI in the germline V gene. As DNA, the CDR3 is TGTGCCAGCTTCCAACTAGCGGGGGGGCCAATGACAGATACGCAGTATTTT. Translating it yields CASFQLAGGPMTDTQYF.

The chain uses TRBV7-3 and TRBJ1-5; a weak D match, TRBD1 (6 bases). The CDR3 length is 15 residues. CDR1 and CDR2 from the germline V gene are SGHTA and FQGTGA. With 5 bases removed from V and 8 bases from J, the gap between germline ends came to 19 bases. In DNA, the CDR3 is TGTGCCAGCAGCCTTCGAGGGGGTAGACAGGAGCCCCAGCATTTT. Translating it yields CASSLRGGRQEPQHF.

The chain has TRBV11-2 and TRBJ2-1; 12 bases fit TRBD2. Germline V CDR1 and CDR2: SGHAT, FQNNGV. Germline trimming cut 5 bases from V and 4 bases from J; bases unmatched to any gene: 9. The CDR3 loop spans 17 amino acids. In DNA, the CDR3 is TGTGCCAGCAGCCAAACTATACTAGCGGGGGGTTACAATGAGCAGTTCTTC. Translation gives CASSQTILAGGYNEQFF.

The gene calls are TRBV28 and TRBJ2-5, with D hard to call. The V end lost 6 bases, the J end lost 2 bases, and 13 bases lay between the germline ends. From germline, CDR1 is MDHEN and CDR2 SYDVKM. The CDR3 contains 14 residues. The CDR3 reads CASRPQWAQETQYF. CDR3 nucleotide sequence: TGTGCCAGCAGGCCCCAATGGGCTCAAGAGACCCAGTACTTC.